Following are 26 T cell receptor beta chains from one sample sequenced in a study of T cells in Graves' hyperthyroidism and ophthalmopathy. The TCR beta CDR3 regions underwent amplification using RNA transcripts as the source. First-round RT-PCR targeting the TCR CDR3 was performed with the HTBI primer set. TCRdb itself ran the multiplex PCR reads through MiXCR, one entry per CDR3 protein. The data show fewer than 750,000 distinct CDR3 sequences, about 15% seen once. The sequencing sample was made of blood. These receptors were obtained from a woman between 40 and 55 years old with Graves' ophthalmopathy.

At least ten counts were recorded for this clonotype. The chain joins TRBV20-1 to TRBJ2-2; D is undetermined. The CDR3 consists of 11 residues. From germline, CDR1 is DFQATT and CDR2 SNEGSKA (reference sequence). Trimming took 3 bases from V and 4 from J, leaving 3 bases between them. The CDR3 reads CSASSTGELFF. In DNA, the CDR3 is TGCAGTGCTAGCAGCACCGGGGAGCTGTTTTTT.

The V gene is TRBV14, the J gene TRBJ2-5; D unclear. With 5 bases removed from V and 5 bases from J, the gap between germline ends came to 9 bases. The germline gives CDR1 SGHDN, CDR2 FVKESK. CDR3 length: 12 amino acids. This CDR3 is CASSGLSETQYF. CDR3 coding DNA: TGTGCCAGCAGCGGGCTGAGCGAGACCCAGTACTTC.

This clonotype was recorded many times. J is TRBJ2-7 and V is TRBV28, with 9 positions matching TRBD1. CDR3 length: 15 residues. Germline V gene data show CDR1 as MDHEN and CDR2 as SYDVKM. V shed 5 bases and J 7 bases; nucleotides not matched to a gene: 12. In nucleotides, the CDR3 is TGTGCCAGCAGTCCCGCCGGGACAGGGTATGGAGAGCAGTACTTC. Translating it yields CASSPAGTGYGEQYF.

This clonotype was observed at least ten times. This chain connects TRBV20-1 to TRBJ1-3; tentatively, D is TRBD1 (5 bases). CDR1 is DFQATT and CDR2 is SNEGSKA in the germline V gene (reference sequence). The CDR3 sequence is 14 residues long. V lost 3 bases to trimming and J lost 3 bases, with 12 bases between them. The CDR3 DNA reads TGCAGTGCTAGGCCCGGGACGGATGGAAACACCATATATTTT. Translated, it gives CSARPGTDGNTIYF.

This clonotype was picked up a small number of times. The rearrangement joins TRBV20-1 to TRBJ2-2; 15 bases line up with TRBD2. The V gene's germline CDR1 is DFQATT and CDR2 SNEGSKA (reference sequence). The CDR3 is made up of 17 amino acids. Germline trimming cut 6 bases from V and 4 bases from J; bases unmatched to any gene: 9. This chain's CDR3 is CSAPGTSGRRGTGELFF. CDR3 in DNA: TGCAGTGCCCCCGGGACTAGCGGGAGGAGGGGCACCGGGGAGCTGTTTTTT.

This clonotype was picked up many times. V gene TRBV12-3 or TRBV12-4 combines with J gene TRBJ1-6, with TRBD1 matching over 11 bases. The CDR3 is 15 residues long. J lost 10 bases, V lost 2 bases, and 4 bases had no gene match. CDR3 amino acids: CASSLTGTGGSPLHF. The CDR3 DNA is TGTGCCAGCAGTTTAACCGGGACAGGGGGGTCACCCCTCCACTTT.

There are many counts of this clonotype. The chain uses TRBV28 and TRBJ2-7; D possibly corresponds to TRBD1 (5 bases). Germline V lookup: CDR1 MDHEN, CDR2 SYDVKM. This CDR3 comprises 13 residues. Trimming stripped 8 bases from V and 3 bases from J, with 14 bases between. Here the CDR3 DNA reads TGTGCCAGCCGCCGCAGACAGCTCTACGAGCAGTACTTC. Translated, it gives CASRRRQLYEQYF.

This chain joins TRBV12-3 or TRBV12-4 and TRBJ1-5, with TRBD1 matching 9 bases. The CDR3 loop spans 15 amino acids. With V trimmed by 8 bases and J by 6 bases, 11 bases remained unmatched. DNA for the CDR3: TGTGCCAGCGCCCCCGCGGACAGGGGTGGTCAGCCCCAGCATTTT. It translates to CASAPADRGGQPQHF.

This clonotype was seen repeatedly, ten times or more. CDR3 region: CASSLTTGMEAFF. CDR3 nucleotide sequence: TGTGCCAGCAGTCTCACGACAGGGATGGAAGCTTTCTTT. This sequence joins TRBV28 and TRBJ1-1; TRBD1 matches 7 bases. Germline loops: CDR1 MDHEN, CDR2 SYDVKM. The J segment lost 8 bases and the V segment lost 5 bases, leaving 8 bases of the junction unmatched. The CDR3 runs to 13 residues.

This clonotype was observed many times. The V gene is TRBV5-1, the J gene TRBJ2-7; 12 bases line up with TRBD2. The junction had 11 bases not matched to a gene; V was cut back by 4 bases and J by 3 bases. Germline lookup yields CDR1 SGHRS and CDR2 YFSETQ. The CDR3 has 17 residues. The DNA for the CDR3 is TGCGCCAGCAGCGGGGGACTAGCGGGCGGGCCTTTCTACGAGCAGTACTTC. It codes for CASSGGLAGGPFYEQYF.

The rearrangement links TRBV6-2 or TRBV6-3 to TRBJ1-5, with D unclear. CDR1 is MNHEY and CDR2 is SVGEGT in the germline V gene. This CDR3 comprises 15 residues. Trimming left V 2 bases short and J 2 bases short, with 10 bases between. The CDR3, as DNA: TGTGCCAGCAGTTACGTGGGTTTAGGCAATCAGCCCCAGCATTTT. Protein sequence: CASSYVGLGNQPQHF.

In its sample, this clonotype was seen many times. The rearrangement uses TRBV19 and TRBJ1-5, with a tentative D call TRBD1 (6 bases). Germline values: CDR1 LNHDA, CDR2 SQIVND (reference sequence). Trimming shortened V by 5 bases and J by 1 base, and 9 bases separated the two germline ends. The CDR3 covers 14 residues. The CDR3 sequence is CASSVQGSNQPQHF. The CDR3 DNA follows: TGTGCCAGTAGTGTACAGGGAAGCAATCAGCCCCAGCATTTT.

This clonotype was counted at least ten times. This sequence joins TRBV12-3 or TRBV12-4 and TRBJ1-1, with 8 bases aligning to TRBD1. This CDR3 has 15 amino acids. V was clipped by 4 bases and J by 7 bases; unmatched bases: 11. In DNA form, the CDR3 reads TGTGCCAGCAGTTCAGCCGCGGGACAGGTCAATGAAGCTTTCTTT. It encodes CASSSAAGQVNEAFF.

The rearrangement joins TRBV7-8 to TRBJ2-7, with 10 bases aligning to TRBD2. J was trimmed by 7 bases and V by 3 bases; bases with no gene match: 9. Per the germline V gene, CDR1 is SGHVS and CDR2 is FQNEAQ. The CDR3 is 15 residues long. As DNA, the CDR3 is TGTGCCAGCAGCTTCCGAGCGGGAGGGCCGAAAGAGCAGTACTTC. Translating it yields CASSFRAGGPKEQYF.

This chain uses TRBV7-9 with TRBJ2-2; no clear D. Germline V gene lookup returns CDR1 SEHNR and CDR2 FQNEAQ (reference sequence). V was pared by 5 bases and J by 1 base, with 11 bases between. The CDR3 totals 15 residues. The CDR3 reads CASSPSDGNTGELFF. CDR3 coding DNA: TGTGCCAGCAGCCCATCGGACGGGAACACCGGGGAGCTGTTTTTT.

This clonotype was seen a handful of times. The chain employs TRBV20-1 and TRBJ2-3, with D possibly matching TRBD1 (6 bases). The V and J ends lost 5 bases and 1 base respectively, with 10 bases between them. Germline CDR1 reads DFQATT; CDR2 reads SNEGSKA (reference sequence). This CDR3 comprises 13 residues. The chain's CDR3 is CSAERTGTDTQYF. DNA of the CDR3: TGCAGTGCTGAACGGACAGGCACAGATACGCAGTATTTT.

This chain uses TRBV12-3 or TRBV12-4 with TRBJ1-1, with D unresolved. The CDR3 totals 12 residues. Trimming left V 3 bases short and J 10 bases short, with 12 bases between. The CDR3 DNA sequence: TGTGCCAGCAGTTTGGGTGGGCACGGAGCTTTCTTT. It codes for CASSLGGHGAFF.

This clonotype was counted many times. Since the CDR3 does not end with the conserved phenylalanine or tryptophan, this likely comes from a read error. The chain links TRBV25-1 to TRBJ1-1, with 9 nucleotides matching TRBD1. The V segment lost 5 bases and the J segment 5 bases; nucleotides outside the gene matches: 9. This CDR3 is 15 amino acids long. Germline V gives CDR1 MGHDK, CDR2 SYGVNS. CDR3 DNA: TGTGCCAGCAGTTCCCCCGGGACAGGGAGGACTGAAGCTTTCCTT. This sequence encodes CASSSPGTGRTEAFL.

This clonotype was found a few times. The chain joins TRBV29-1 to TRBJ2-2; D unclear. Germline V lookup: CDR1 SQVTM, CDR2 ANQGSEA. CDR3 length: 11 residues. V dropped 3 bases and J dropped 6 bases, with 5 bases sitting between them. CDR3: CSVEVPGELFF. The CDR3 bases are TGCAGCGTTGAGGTCCCCGGGGAGCTGTTTTTT.

This clonotype occurred many times. The chain has TRBV29-1 and TRBJ1-2; D gene unclear. This CDR3 is 11 amino acids long. V lost 7 bases and J 1 base, leaving 7 bases between the germline ends. The germline V gene has CDR1 SQVTM and CDR2 ANQGSEA. In DNA form, the CDR3 reads TGCAGCGATCACCATAACTATGGCTACACCTTC. Translation: CSDHHNYGYTF.

The table lists this clonotype with many counts. The chain employs TRBV29-1 and TRBJ2-7, with no clear D. This CDR3 is built from 15 residues. Germline-derived CDR1 and CDR2 are SQVTM and ANQGSEA. With 6 bases removed from V and 0 bases from J, the gap between germline ends came to 18 bases. CDR3 protein: CSVTRPIENSYEQYF. CDR3 DNA sequence: TGCAGCGTCACCCGCCCCATTGAAAACTCCTACGAGCAGTACTTC.

The table lists this clonotype with a few counts. This rearrangement joins TRBV14 to TRBJ2-7; possible D gene TRBD2, 6 bases. Germline CDR1 SGHDN, CDR2 FVKESK. V shed 4 bases and J shed 7 bases, with 20 bases lying between them. This CDR3 has 15 residues. In DNA form, the CDR3 reads TGTGCCAGCAGCCCTTTCCGGCGGGGCTACGGAGAGCAGTACTTC. It specifies CASSPFRRGYGEQYF.

The CDR3 sequence: CASMGTGWTPLHF. The CDR3 DNA reads TGTGCCAGCATGGGAACAGGATGGACACCCCTCCACTTT. The V gene is TRBV6-1, the J gene TRBJ1-6; D perhaps matches TRBD1 (5 bases). The CDR3 is 13 amino acids. Trimming stripped 7 bases from V and 11 bases from J, with 15 bases between. Per germline, CDR1 MNHNS and CDR2 SASEGT.

This clonotype was seen ten or more times. This chain uses TRBV2 with TRBJ2-5, with 8 nucleotides matching TRBD1. V gave up 5 bases and J gave up 0 bases; unmatched junction bases: 2. This CDR3 has 14 amino acids. The V gene's germline CDR1 is SNHLY and CDR2 FYNNEI. CDR3 bases: TGTGCCAGCAGTTACAGGGGGTACCAAGAGACCCAGTACTTC. This sequence encodes CASSYRGYQETQYF.

This clonotype was counted ten times or more. The rearrangement joins TRBV27 to TRBJ1-2; 9 bases agree with TRBD1. This CDR3 is built from 13 residues. Germline V gene lookup returns CDR1 MNHEY and CDR2 SMNVEV (reference sequence). With 8 bases clipped from V and 3 bases from J, the junction kept 4 bases outside the gene matches. CDR3 DNA sequence: TGTGCCAGCTGGGACAGGGCGCACTATGGCTACACCTTC. Amino acids: CASWDRAHYGYTF.

This clonotype was recorded at least ten times. This chain joins TRBV20-1 and TRBJ2-5; 8 nucleotides agree with TRBD1. With V trimmed by 8 bases and J by 1 base, 6 bases remained unmatched. The germline V gene has CDR1 DFQATT and CDR2 SNEGSKA (reference sequence). This CDR3 spans 13 amino acids. The CDR3 sequence is CSLLRGPQETQYF. In DNA, the CDR3 is TGCAGTTTACTCAGGGGGCCCCAAGAGACCCAGTACTTC.